These 17 T cell receptor beta chains share one sample of origin, sequenced in a study of T cell repertoires in ileal Crohn's disease. Profiling relied on immunoSEQ multiplex PCR, and the TCRdb table lists in-frame clones only, not all of them. This sample has 5,400 or so clones, with 80% to 85% found just once. Sequencing was done on a sample of ileal tissue. These receptors were obtained from an adult with Crohn's disease.

The chain couples TRBV7-6 to TRBJ2-2; no firm D call. The ends were cut back, 6 bases at V and 4 bases at J, with 3 bases in the middle. This CDR3 contains 11 residues. Germline V gene lookup returns CDR1 SGHVS and CDR2 FNYEAQ. The chain's CDR3 is CASSSTGELFF. DNA of the CDR3: TGTGCCAGCAGTAGCACCGGGGAGCTGTTTTTT.

The chain uses TRBV25-1 and TRBJ2-3, with TRBD1 matching 7 bases. The length of the CDR3 is 15 residues. After removal of 4 bases from V and 2 bases from J, the junction contained 6 bases not matched to a gene. CDR1 is MGHDK and CDR2 is SYGVNS in the germline V gene. The CDR3 reads CASSAGTEVTDTQYF. For the CDR3, the DNA is TGTGCCAGCAGTGCTGGGACAGAAGTCACAGATACGCAGTATTTT.

The V call is TRBV10-1, the J call TRBJ1-3, with D tentatively TRBD1 (5 bases). Trimming pared 6 bases from V and 0 bases from J, leaving 12 bases between. This CDR3 contains 15 residues. In germline, CDR1 is WNHNN, CDR2 SYGVQD (reference sequence). CDR3 in DNA: TGCGCCAGCAGCAGGGACGTCGGCTCTGGAAACACCATATATTTT. Its translation: CASSRDVGSGNTIYF.

This clone has only a few counts. This chain links TRBV6-4 with TRBJ2-3; 9 nucleotides match TRBD2. This CDR3 comprises 15 residues. Germline lookup yields CDR1 MRHNA and CDR2 SNTAGT. J lost 6 bases, V lost 8 bases, and 12 bases had no gene match. The CDR3 sequence: CASSTAGGKSDTQYF. CDR3 nucleotide sequence: TGTGCCAGCTCTACAGCGGGGGGAAAGTCGGATACGCAGTATTTT.

This chain uses TRBV7-9 with TRBJ2-6, with D perhaps matching TRBD1 (5 bases). Looked up from germline, CDR1 is SEHNR and CDR2 is FQNEAQ (reference sequence). The CDR3 totals 15 residues. Trimming removed 5 bases at V and 0 bases at J, with 8 bases between. CDR3 nucleotides: TGTGCCAGCAGCCGACAGAACTCTGGGGCCAACGTCCTGACTTTC. It encodes CASSRQNSGANVLTF. Full variable domain (rest looked up from reference TRBV7-9 and TRBJ2-6): DTGVSQNPRHKITKRGQNVTFRCDPISEHNRLYWYRQTLGQGPEFLTYFQNEAQLEKSRLLSDRFSAERPKGSFSTLEIQRTEQGDSAMYLCASSRQNSGANVLTFGAGSRLTVL.

This clone showed up just once. J is TRBJ1-2 and V is TRBV19, with D unresolved. The V gene lost 4 bases and the J gene lost 8 bases, with 17 bases spanning the gap. The V gene's germline CDR1 is LNHDA and CDR2 SQIVND (reference sequence). This CDR3 has 14 residues. The DNA for the CDR3 is TGTGCCAGTAGTAAAGAACTAGGTCCTGGGGGCTACACCTTC. Translating gives CASSKELGPGGYTF.

The chain employs TRBV4-2 and TRBJ2-3; 9 positions agree with TRBD1. Germline V lookup: CDR1 LGHNA, CDR2 YNFKEQ. This CDR3 comprises 15 residues. Losses at the gene ends were 7 bases for V and 4 bases for J; bases not matched to a gene: 9. The CDR3 nucleotides read TGTGCCAGCACCCAGTCGGGACAGGGTGCAGATACGCAGTATTTT. This gives the protein CASTQSGQGADTQYF.

This chain uses TRBV2 with TRBJ2-5; a possible D gene is TRBD2 (5 bases). This CDR3 has 12 residues. Deletions cut 8 bases from V and 0 bases from J, with 7 bases between. Germline loops: CDR1 SNHLY, CDR2 FYNNEI. The CDR3 bases are TGTGCCAGCGGACTCTACCAAGAGACCCAGTACTTC. It translates to CASGLYQETQYF.

The chain uses TRBV21-1 and TRBJ2-1; no DNA check was done on the table's D call, TRBD2. TRBV21-1 constitutes a pseudogene. This CDR3 region has 16 residues. The CDR3 here is CASSKGAHSSYNEQFF. The CDR3 DNA is TGTGCCAGCAGCAAAGGAGCCCATAGCTCCTACAATGAGCAGTTCTTC.

This clone came up once. V gene TRBV28 combines with J gene TRBJ1-2; D perhaps matches TRBD1 (5 bases). The CDR3 sequence is 15 residues long. V lost 1 base, J lost 1 base, and 10 bases lay in between. CDR1 MDHEN and CDR2 SYDVKM come from the germline V gene. The CDR3 spells CASSLSGGYNYGYTF. CDR3 in DNA: TGTGCCAGCAGTTTATCCGGGGGGTATAACTATGGCTACACCTTC.

The rearrangement uses TRBV7-2 and TRBJ1-1; D gene uncertain. This CDR3 has 12 amino acids. Germline CDR1 is SGHTA and CDR2 is FQGNSA. With 1 base removed from V and 8 bases from J, the gap between germline ends came to 8 bases. The CDR3 DNA follows: TGTGCCAGCAGCTTAGGGGTCAGAGAAGCTTTCTTT. Translation gives CASSLGVREAFF.

The CDR3 DNA sequence: TGCGCCAGCAGCTTTACAGGGGGTGCTGAAGCTTTCTTT. Translated: CASSFTGGAEAFF. The chain is built from TRBV4-1 and TRBJ1-1, with 8 bases fitting TRBD1. The ends lost 5 bases at V and 6 bases at J; junction bases unmatched: 5. The CDR3 runs 13 residues. Germline assignment: CDR1 MGHRA and CDR2 YSYEKL.

Written as DNA, the CDR3 is TGTGCCAGCAGCCAAGGGACTCCATCCTTCTACAATGAGCAGTTCTTC. It translates to CASSQGTPSFYNEQFF. The J gene is TRBJ2-1, the V gene TRBV14; the D gene is possibly TRBD2 (5 bases). The CDR3 runs to 16 residues. Between the trimmed V and J ends, which lost 1 base and 3 bases, there was a span of 13 bases. The germline V gene has CDR1 SGHDN and CDR2 FVKESK.

This clone was observed a few times. This rearrangement joins TRBV5-6 to TRBJ2-5; D tentatively reads TRBD1 or TRBD2 (5 bases each). This CDR3 has 15 amino acids. V dropped 4 bases and J dropped 0 bases, with 13 bases sitting between them. Germline CDR1 reads SGHDT; CDR2 reads YYEEEE. Here the CDR3 reads CASSALQGDQETQYF. In DNA form, the CDR3 reads TGTGCCAGCAGCGCCCTTCAGGGAGACCAAGAGACCCAGTACTTC.

J is TRBJ1-2 and V is TRBV10-3; D gene ambiguous. This CDR3 has 16 amino acids. Between the trimmed V and J ends, which lost 0 bases and 8 bases, there was a span of 19 bases. Germline CDR1 is ENHRY and CDR2 is SYGVKD. CDR3 protein: CAISESGKGSDSGYTF. The DNA of the CDR3 is TGTGCCATCAGTGAGTCGGGGAAGGGCTCAGATTCGGGCTACACCTTC.

The CDR3 loop reads CASSRQGNTEAFF. Here the CDR3 DNA reads TGTGCCAGCAGTCGACAGGGGAACACTGAAGCTTTCTTT. The J gene is TRBJ1-1, the V gene TRBV7-3, with TRBD1 matching 7 bases. The CDR3 runs to 13 residues. Germline V gives CDR1 SGHTA, CDR2 FQGTGA. The V segment lost 6 bases and the J segment 1 base; nucleotides outside the gene matches: 2.

By share, this clone counts as large. The V call is TRBV6-1, the J call TRBJ1-1; no definite D call. This CDR3 has 13 amino acids. Germline loops: CDR1 MNHNS, CDR2 SASEGT. V lost 4 bases to trimming and J lost 7 bases, with 13 bases between them. The DNA of the CDR3 is TGTGCCAGCAGTGCACGGCAGGTGGGTGAAGCTTTCTTT. This codes for CASSARQVGEAFF.